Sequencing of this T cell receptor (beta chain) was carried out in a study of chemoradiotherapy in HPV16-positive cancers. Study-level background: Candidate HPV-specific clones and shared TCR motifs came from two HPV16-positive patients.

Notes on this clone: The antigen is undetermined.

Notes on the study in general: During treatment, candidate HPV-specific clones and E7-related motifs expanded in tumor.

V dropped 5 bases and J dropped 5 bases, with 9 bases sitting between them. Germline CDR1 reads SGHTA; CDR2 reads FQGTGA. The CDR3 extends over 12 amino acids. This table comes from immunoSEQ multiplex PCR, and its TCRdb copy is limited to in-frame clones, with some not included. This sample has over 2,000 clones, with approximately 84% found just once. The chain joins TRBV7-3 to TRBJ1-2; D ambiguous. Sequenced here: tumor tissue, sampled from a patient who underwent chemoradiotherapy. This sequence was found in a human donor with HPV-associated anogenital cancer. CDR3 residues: CASSLLGYGYTF. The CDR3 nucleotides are TGTGCCAGCAGCCTGTTGGGGTATGGCTACACCTTC.